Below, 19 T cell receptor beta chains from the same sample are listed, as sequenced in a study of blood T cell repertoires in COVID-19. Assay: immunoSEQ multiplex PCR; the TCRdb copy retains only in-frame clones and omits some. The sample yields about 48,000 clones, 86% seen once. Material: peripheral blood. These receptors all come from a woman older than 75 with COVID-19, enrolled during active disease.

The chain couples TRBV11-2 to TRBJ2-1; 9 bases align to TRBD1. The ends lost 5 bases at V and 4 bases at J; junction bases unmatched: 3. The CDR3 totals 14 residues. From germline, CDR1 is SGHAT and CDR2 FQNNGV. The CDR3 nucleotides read TGTGCCAGCAGCCCACAGGGGGCTTACAATGAGCAGTTCTTC. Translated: CASSPQGAYNEQFF.

Here the CDR3 reads CASSSRTGVNTEAFF. The CDR3 bases are TGTGCCAGCAGCTCGCGGACAGGGGTGAACACTGAAGCTTTCTTT. V usage is TRBV9 and J usage is TRBJ1-1; 9 bases map to TRBD1. Trimming took 4 bases from V and 0 from J; bases not matched to a gene: 4. The germline gives CDR1 SGDLS, CDR2 YYNGEE. There are 15 residues in the CDR3.

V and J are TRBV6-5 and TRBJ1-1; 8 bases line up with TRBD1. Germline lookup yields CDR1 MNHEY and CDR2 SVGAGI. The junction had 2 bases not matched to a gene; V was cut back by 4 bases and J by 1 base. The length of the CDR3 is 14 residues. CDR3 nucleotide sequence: TGTGCCAGCAGTTCGGACAGGGCGAACACTGAAGCTTTCTTT. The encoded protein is CASSSDRANTEAFF.

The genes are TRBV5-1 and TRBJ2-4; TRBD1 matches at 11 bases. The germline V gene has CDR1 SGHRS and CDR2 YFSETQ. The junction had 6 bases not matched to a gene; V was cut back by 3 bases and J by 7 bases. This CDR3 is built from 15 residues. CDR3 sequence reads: CASSSFGQGANIQYF. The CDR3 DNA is TGCGCCAGCAGCTCTTTCGGACAGGGGGCCAACATTCAGTACTTC.

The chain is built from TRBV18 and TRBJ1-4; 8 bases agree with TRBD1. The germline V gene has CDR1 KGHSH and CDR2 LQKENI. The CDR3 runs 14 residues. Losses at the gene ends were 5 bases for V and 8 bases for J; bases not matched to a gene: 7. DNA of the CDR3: TGTGCCAGCTCAGCGGACAGGGCAGGCGAAAAACTGTTTTTT. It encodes CASSADRAGEKLFF.

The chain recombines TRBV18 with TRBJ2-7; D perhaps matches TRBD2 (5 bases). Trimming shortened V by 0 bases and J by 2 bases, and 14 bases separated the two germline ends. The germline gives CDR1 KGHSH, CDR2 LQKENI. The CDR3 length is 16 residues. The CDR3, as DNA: TGTGCCAGCTCACCACCAAGCGGCAGTCTTCCCTACGAGCAGTACTTC. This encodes CASSPPSGSLPYEQYF.

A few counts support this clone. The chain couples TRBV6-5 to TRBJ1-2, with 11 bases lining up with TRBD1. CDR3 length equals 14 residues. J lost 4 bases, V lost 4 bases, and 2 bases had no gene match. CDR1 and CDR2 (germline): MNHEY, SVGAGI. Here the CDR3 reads CASSFGQGAYGYTF. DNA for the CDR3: TGTGCCAGCAGTTTCGGACAGGGGGCCTATGGCTACACCTTC.

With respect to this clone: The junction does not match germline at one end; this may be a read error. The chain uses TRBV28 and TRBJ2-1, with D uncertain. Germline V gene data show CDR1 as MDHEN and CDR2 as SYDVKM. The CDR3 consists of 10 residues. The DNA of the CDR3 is TGTGCCAGCGGTTTCCGTGAGCAGTTCTTC. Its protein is CASGFREQFF.

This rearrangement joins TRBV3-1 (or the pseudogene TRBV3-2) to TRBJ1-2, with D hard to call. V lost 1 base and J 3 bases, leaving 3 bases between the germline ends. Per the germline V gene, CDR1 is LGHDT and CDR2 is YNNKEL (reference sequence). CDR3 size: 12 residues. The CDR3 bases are TGTGCCAGCAGCCAAGCCTACTATGGCTACACCTTC. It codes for CASSQAYYGYTF.

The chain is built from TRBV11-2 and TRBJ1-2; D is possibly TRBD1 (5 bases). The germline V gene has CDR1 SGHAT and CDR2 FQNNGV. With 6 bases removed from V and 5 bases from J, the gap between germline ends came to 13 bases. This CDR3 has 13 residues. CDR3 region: CASSISGGYGYTF. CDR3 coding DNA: TGTGCCAGCAGTATTAGCGGGGGTTATGGCTACACCTTC.

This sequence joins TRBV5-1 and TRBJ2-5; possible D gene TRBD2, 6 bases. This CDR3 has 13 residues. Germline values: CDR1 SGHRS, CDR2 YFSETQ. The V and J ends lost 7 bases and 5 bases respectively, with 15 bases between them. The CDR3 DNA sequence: TGCGCCAGCGGCCATGGGGGGAGTGAGACCCAGTACTTC. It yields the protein CASGHGGSETQYF.

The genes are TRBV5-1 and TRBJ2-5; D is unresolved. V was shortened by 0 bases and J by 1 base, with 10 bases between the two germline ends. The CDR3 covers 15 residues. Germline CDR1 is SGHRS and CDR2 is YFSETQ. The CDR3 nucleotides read TGCGCCAGCAGCTTGGGGCAGGTTTCCCAAGAGACCCAGTACTTC. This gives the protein CASSLGQVSQETQYF. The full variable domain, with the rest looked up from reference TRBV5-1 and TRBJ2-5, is KAGVTQTPRYLIKTRGQQVTLSCSPISGHRSVSWYQQTPGQGLQFLFEYFSETQRNKGNFPGRFSGRQFSNSRSEMNVSTLELGDSALYLCASSLGQVSQETQYFGPGTRLLVL.

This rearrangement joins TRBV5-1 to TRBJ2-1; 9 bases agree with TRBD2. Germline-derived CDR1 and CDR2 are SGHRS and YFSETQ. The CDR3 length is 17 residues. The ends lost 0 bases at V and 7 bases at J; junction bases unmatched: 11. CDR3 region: CASSLGSRGRAENEQFF. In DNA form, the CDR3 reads TGCGCCAGCAGCTTGGGGTCGCGCGGGAGGGCCGAAAATGAGCAGTTCTTC.

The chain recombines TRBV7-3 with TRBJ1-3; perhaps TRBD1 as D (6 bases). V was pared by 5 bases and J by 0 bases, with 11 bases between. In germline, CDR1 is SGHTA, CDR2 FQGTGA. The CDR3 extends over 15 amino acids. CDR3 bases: TGTGCCAGCAGCCAGGGGCCAAACTCTGGAAACACCATATATTTT. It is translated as CASSQGPNSGNTIYF.

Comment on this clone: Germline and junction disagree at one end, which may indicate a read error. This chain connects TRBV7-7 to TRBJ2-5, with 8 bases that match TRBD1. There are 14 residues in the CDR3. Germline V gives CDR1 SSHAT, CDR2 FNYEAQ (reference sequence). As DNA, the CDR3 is TGTGCTAGCAGCTATGGACAGGGTTTAGAGACCCAGTACTTC. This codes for CASSYGQGLETQYF.

The chain's CDR3 is CASSITGIHNTEAFF. CDR3 in DNA: TGCGCCAGCAGTATCACAGGGATTCACAACACTGAAGCTTTCTTT. The rearrangement joins TRBV5-1 to TRBJ1-1; D is possibly TRBD1 (6 bases). Trimming took 5 bases from V and 2 from J, leaving 16 bases between them. The germline V gene has CDR1 SGHRS and CDR2 YFSETQ. The CDR3 extends over 15 amino acids.

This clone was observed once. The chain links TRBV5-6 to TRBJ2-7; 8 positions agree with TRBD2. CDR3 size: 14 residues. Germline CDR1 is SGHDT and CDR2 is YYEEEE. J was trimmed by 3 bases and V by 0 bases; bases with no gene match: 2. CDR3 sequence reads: CASSLASGRYEQYF. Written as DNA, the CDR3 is TGTGCCAGCAGCTTGGCTAGCGGGCGCTACGAGCAGTACTTC.

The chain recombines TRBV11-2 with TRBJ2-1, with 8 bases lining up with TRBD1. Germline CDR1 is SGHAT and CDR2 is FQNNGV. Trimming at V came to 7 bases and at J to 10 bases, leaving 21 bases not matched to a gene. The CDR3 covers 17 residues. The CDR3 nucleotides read TGTGCCAGCACCACCCTGGGACAGGATGGCGTCGGGCCAGAGCAGTTCTTC. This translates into CASTTLGQDGVGPEQFF.

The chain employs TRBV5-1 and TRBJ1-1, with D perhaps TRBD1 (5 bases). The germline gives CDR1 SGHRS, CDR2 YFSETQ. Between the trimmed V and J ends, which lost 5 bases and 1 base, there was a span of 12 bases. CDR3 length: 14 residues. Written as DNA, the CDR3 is TGCGCCAGCAGTAGGAACCAGGGGAACACTGAAGCTTTCTTT. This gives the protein CASSRNQGNTEAFF.